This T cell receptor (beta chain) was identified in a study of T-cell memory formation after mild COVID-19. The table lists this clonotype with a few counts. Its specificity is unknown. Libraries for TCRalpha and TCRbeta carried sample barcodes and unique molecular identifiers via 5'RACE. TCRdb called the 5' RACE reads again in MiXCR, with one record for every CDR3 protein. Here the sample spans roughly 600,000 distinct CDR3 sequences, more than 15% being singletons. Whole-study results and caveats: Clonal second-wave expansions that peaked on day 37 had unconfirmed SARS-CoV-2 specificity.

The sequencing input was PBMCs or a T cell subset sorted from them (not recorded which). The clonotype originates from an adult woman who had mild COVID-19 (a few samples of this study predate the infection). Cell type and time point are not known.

CDR3: CASSTAGERHQPQHF. In DNA, the CDR3 is TGTGCCAGCAGCACAGCAGGGGAGAGGCATCAGCCCCAGCATTTT. J is TRBJ1-5 and V is TRBV7-9; a possible D gene is TRBD1 (6 bases). In germline, CDR1 is SEHNR, CDR2 FQNEAQ (reference sequence). The CDR3 length is 15 residues. The germline V and J ends were trimmed by 5 bases and 5 bases, with 16 bases remaining between them.